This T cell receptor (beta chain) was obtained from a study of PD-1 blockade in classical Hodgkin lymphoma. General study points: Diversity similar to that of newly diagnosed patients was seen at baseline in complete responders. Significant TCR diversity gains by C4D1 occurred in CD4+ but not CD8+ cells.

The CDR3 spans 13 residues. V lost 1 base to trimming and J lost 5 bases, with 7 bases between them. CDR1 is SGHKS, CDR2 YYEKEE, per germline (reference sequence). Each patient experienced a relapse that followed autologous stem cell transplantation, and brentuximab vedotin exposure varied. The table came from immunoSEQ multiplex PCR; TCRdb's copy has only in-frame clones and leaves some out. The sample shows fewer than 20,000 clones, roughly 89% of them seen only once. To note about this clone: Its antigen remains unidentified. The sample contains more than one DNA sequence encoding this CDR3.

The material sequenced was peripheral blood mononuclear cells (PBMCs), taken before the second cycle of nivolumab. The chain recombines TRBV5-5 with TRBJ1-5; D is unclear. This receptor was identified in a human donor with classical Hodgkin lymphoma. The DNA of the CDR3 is TGTGCCAGCAGCTTGCTTTGGGATCAGCCCCAGCATTTT. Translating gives CASSLLWDQPQHF.